The sequence of this T cell receptor (beta chain) was determined in a study of control samples from healthy donors and cancer patients. Method: immunoSEQ multiplex PCR; TCRdb's copy keeps in-frame clones and lacks some. The sample yields some 130,000 clones, roughly 89% seen once. The TCR was taken from a man aged 18-30 years in good health. The sequencing sample was made of blood.

CDR3 loop: CASSMGSRTQPQHF. DNA for the CDR3: TGTGCCAGCAGTATGGGGTCCCGAACTCAGCCCCAGCATTTT. This sequence joins TRBV27 and TRBJ1-5; D is ambiguous. The CDR3 extends over 14 amino acids. V lost 5 bases and J lost 6, with 14 bases in between. Germline lookup yields CDR1 MNHEY and CDR2 SMNVEV (reference sequence).